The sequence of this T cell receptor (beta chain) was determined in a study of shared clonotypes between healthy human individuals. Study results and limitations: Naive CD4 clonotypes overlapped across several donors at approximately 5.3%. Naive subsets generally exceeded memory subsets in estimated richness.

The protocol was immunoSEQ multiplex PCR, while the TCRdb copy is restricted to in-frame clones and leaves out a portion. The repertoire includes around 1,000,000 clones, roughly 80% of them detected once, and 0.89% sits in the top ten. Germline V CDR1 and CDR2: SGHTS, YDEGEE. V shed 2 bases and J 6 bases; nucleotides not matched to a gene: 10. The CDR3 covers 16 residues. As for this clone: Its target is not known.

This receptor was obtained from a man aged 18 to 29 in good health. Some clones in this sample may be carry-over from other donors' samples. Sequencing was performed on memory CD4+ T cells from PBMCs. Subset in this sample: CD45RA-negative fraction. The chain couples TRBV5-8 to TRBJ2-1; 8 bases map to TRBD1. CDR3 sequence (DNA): TGTGCCAGCAGCTTACGGACAGGGATCGAGGTCAATGAGCAGTTCTTC. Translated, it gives CASSLRTGIEVNEQFF.